The TCR beta chain described here comes from a study of OX40 agonist ivuxolimab in advanced cancers. TCRdb's copy holds only in-frame clones and misses some; the assay was immunoSEQ multiplex PCR. Of tens of thousands of clones detected, 85% to 95% appear once; the ten largest clones hold approximately 1.1%. Germline-derived CDR1 and CDR2 are LNHDA and SQIVND (reference sequence). The CDR3 extends over 14 amino acids. The J segment lost 2 bases and the V segment lost 4 bases, leaving 1 base of the junction unmatched. The receptor was isolated from an adult with an advanced solid tumor such as melanoma, head and neck, liver or kidney cancer. Specimen: CD4+ or CD8+ T cells sorted from blood, collected in a trial of the OX40 agonist ivuxolimab. The rearrangement joins TRBV19 to TRBJ2-3; 9 nucleotides line up with TRBD2. DNA for the CDR3: TGTGCCAGTAGTAGCGGGAGGGCCACAGATACGCAGTATTTT. It specifies CASSSGRATDTQYF. The variable domain in full, with the rest retrieved from reference TRBV19 and TRBJ2-3, is DGGITQSPKYLFRKEGQNVTLSCEQNLNHDAMYWYRQDPGQGLRLIYYSQIVNDFQKGDIAEGYSVSREKKESFPLTVTSAQKNPTAFYLCASSSGRATDTQYFGPGTRLTVL.